This TCR beta chain derives from a study of blood T cell repertoires in COVID-19. About the research overall: Donors in the United States, Italy and Spain gave samples during acute or convalescent COVID-19. PBMCs, B-cell-depleted T cells, or T cells were the source of the cDNA or gDNA that made up the material.

Original handling: Reference gene primer amplification gave nucleated cell count estimates. The method was immunoSEQ multiplex PCR; TCRdb's version includes in-frame clones alone and lacks a portion of them. V, J and clone size derive from that table, while D and trimming were established from the DNA sequence. The sample gives roughly 320,000 clones, roughly 91% of which show up once; 1.8% is in the top ten. Seattle patient enrollment occurred during active infection, with longitudinal follow-up thereafter. Germline V gene lookup returns CDR1 SGHRS and CDR2 YFSETQ. The CDR3 consists of 15 residues. Trimming removed 4 bases from V and 1 base from J, with 11 bases in between.

The clonotype originates from a woman in her twenties or thirties with COVID-19, enrolled during active disease. The sequenced material came from peripheral blood. The J gene is TRBJ2-2, the V gene TRBV5-1, with D maybe TRBD1 (5 bases). DNA of the CDR3: TGCGCCAGCAGCCCCCTAACAGGGAACACCGGGGAGCTGTTTTTT. It yields the protein CASSPLTGNTGELFF. Full variable domain (missing parts from reference TRBV5-1 and TRBJ2-2): KAGVTQTPRYLIKTRGQQVTLSCSPISGHRSVSWYQQTPGQGLQFLFEYFSETQRNKGNFPGRFSGRQFSNSRSEMNVSTLELGDSALYLCASSPLTGNTGELFFGEGSRLTVL.